A selection of T cell receptor beta chains follows, all from one sample in a study of cytomegalovirus exposure and HLA in healthy donors. This table comes from immunoSEQ multiplex PCR, and its TCRdb copy is limited to in-frame clones, with some not included. The sample includes roughly 190,000 clones, around 84% of them seen just once. Material: PBMCs. Receptor source: a woman aged 50 to 60 in good health and CMV-seropositive. The CDR3 runs from the conserved cysteine through the conserved F or W. Fields, in order: CDR3 DNA, CDR3 protein, V gene, D gene, clone size, J gene. D genes are given only for firm matches. For some rows the clone size is stated as once, few or many, or as a class when expanded; others skip it.

DNA: TGTGCCACCAGCAGAGGACAGTTTAACTATGGCTACACCTTC
CDR3: CATSRGQFNYGYTF
V: TRBV15
D: NA
size: once
J: TRBJ1-2

DNA: TGTGCCAGCAGCTGGGGGGAAGACAGAAATTCACCCCTCCACTTT
CDR3: CASSWGEDRNSPLHF
V: TRBV9
D: NA
size: NA
J: TRBJ1-6

DNA: TGTGCCAGCAGTAGACAGCTAATGGGTATGAACAGTGGAATGAACACTGAAGCTTTCTTT
CDR3: CASSRQLMGMNSGMNTEAFF
V: TRBV2
D: NA
size: NA
J: TRBJ1-1

DNA: TGTGCCAGCACTTCGGGTAGCGGGGGTAAAGAGACCCAGTACTTC
CDR3: CASTSGSGGKETQYF
V: TRBV28
D: TRBD2
size: once
J: TRBJ2-5

DNA: TGTGCCAGCTCTTACGGACAGGGGATGTACGAGCAGTACTTC
CDR3: CASSYGQGMYEQYF
V: TRBV18
D: TRBD1
size: once
J: TRBJ2-7

DNA: TGTGCCAGCAGTGAAATGGGGGCCCACTATGGCTACACCTTC
CDR3: CASSEMGAHYGYTF
V: TRBV6-1
D: NA
size: NA
J: TRBJ1-2

DNA: TGTGCCAGCAGACTTAACCAAGAGACCCAGTACTTC
CDR3: CASRLNQETQYF
V: TRBV27
D: NA
size: NA
J: TRBJ2-5

DNA: TGTGCCAGCACCCCGAAAGGGGGTAATCAGCCCCAGCATTTT
CDR3: CASTPKGGNQPQHF
V: TRBV6-5
D: NA
size: NA
J: TRBJ1-5

DNA: TGTGCCAGCTCAAAGACTAGCGGGGCCACCGGGGAGCTGTTTTTT
CDR3: CASSKTSGATGELFF
V: TRBV6-1
D: TRBD2
size: NA
J: TRBJ2-2

DNA: TGTGCCAGCAGCTCCCTTCGGAACACTGAAGCTTTCTTT
CDR3: CASSSLRNTEAFF
V: TRBV7-9
D: NA
size: NA
J: TRBJ1-1

DNA: TGTGCCAGCAGCTTGGGGGACAGCAGTCAAGAGACCCAGTACTTC
CDR3: CASSLGDSSQETQYF
V: TRBV11-2
D: TRBD1
size: NA
J: TRBJ2-5

DNA: TGTGCCAGCAGCTTGGGGGGACAGGTTCTGTCAGATACGCAGTATTTT
CDR3: CASSLGGQVLSDTQYF
V: TRBV5-8
D: TRBD1
size: NA
J: TRBJ2-3

DNA: TGTGCCAGCAGCTTAATGCCGGGAAGCACCGGGGAGCTGTTTTTT
CDR3: CASSLMPGSTGELFF
V: TRBV7-2
D: NA
size: NA
J: TRBJ2-2

DNA: TGTGCCACCAGCAGGCCAACCGGGACAGGTTCAGGTACGCAGTATTTT
CDR3: CATSRPTGTGSGTQYF
V: TRBV15
D: TRBD1
size: NA
J: TRBJ2-3

DNA: TGTGCCAGCAGTGCTCTTGCAACTAATGAAAAACTGTTTTTT
CDR3: CASSALATNEKLFF
V: TRBV2
D: NA
size: NA
J: TRBJ1-4

DNA: TGCGCCAGCAGCCCCCAGGGGGCAGAAACTAACTATGGCTACACCTTC
CDR3: CASSPQGAETNYGYTF
V: TRBV4-1
D: TRBD1
size: NA
J: TRBJ1-2

DNA: TGTGCCAGCAGTCCAGGCACCTTGAACACTGAAGCTTTCTTT
CDR3: CASSPGTLNTEAFF
V: TRBV2
D: NA
size: NA
J: TRBJ1-1

DNA: TGTGCCAGCATTAACACAGGGGGCGGATTTGAAGCTTTCTTT
CDR3: CASINTGGGFEAFF
V: TRBV6-5
D: TRBD1
size: NA
J: TRBJ1-1

DNA: TGTGCCAGCAGTTTATATCCAGGGGGAGGCTATGGCTACACCTTC
CDR3: CASSLYPGGGYGYTF
V: TRBV27
D: TRBD1
size: once
J: TRBJ1-2

DNA: TGCGCCAGCAAAAGGGAGAGGGGGCCCTATGGCTACACCTTC
CDR3: CASKRERGPYGYTF
V: TRBV4-3
D: TRBD1
size: NA
J: TRBJ1-2

DNA: TGTGCCAGCAGCCCCCAGGTAAATTACTACGAGCAGTACTTC
CDR3: CASSPQVNYYEQYF
V: TRBV5-6
D: NA
size: NA
J: TRBJ2-7

DNA: TGTGCCAGCAGCGTACTCGGGGGGTACCAAGAGACCCAGTACTTC
CDR3: CASSVLGGYQETQYF
V: TRBV9
D: TRBD2
size: NA
J: TRBJ2-5

DNA: TGTGCCAGCAGTGATTCTGGGACAGGGGGTGCCACCGGGGAGCTGTTTTTT
CDR3: CASSDSGTGGATGELFF
V: TRBV2
D: TRBD1
size: NA
J: TRBJ2-2

DNA: TGCAGCGTGGGGGGACAGTACAACACTGAAGCTTTCTTT
CDR3: CSVGGQYNTEAFF
V: TRBV29-1
D: TRBD1
size: NA
J: TRBJ1-1

DNA: TGTGCCAGCAGCTTCGGTGGTACCTCCGGGACAGGGACCTACGAGCAGTACTTC
CDR3: CASSFGGTSGTGTYEQYF
V: TRBV5-4
D: TRBD1
size: NA
J: TRBJ2-7

DNA: TGTGCCATCAGCCAGGACAGGGGGAACACTGAAGCTTTCTTT
CDR3: CAISQDRGNTEAFF
V: TRBV10-3
D: TRBD1
size: NA
J: TRBJ1-1

DNA: TGCGCCAGCAGCCAAGTCGGGATGTACACCATATATTTT
CDR3: CASSQVGMYTIYF
V: TRBV4-1
D: NA
size: few
J: TRBJ1-3

DNA: TGTGCCAGCAGCTTTGGGGGGAAAGAGACCCAGTACTTC
CDR3: CASSFGGKETQYF
V: TRBV7-2
D: NA
size: NA
J: TRBJ2-5

DNA: TGTGCCAGCAGCGTAGGGGGACTGACAGCTAACTATGGCTACACCTTC
CDR3: CASSVGGLTANYGYTF
V: TRBV9
D: NA
size: NA
J: TRBJ1-2

DNA: TGTGCCAGCAGGCGTATTGACAGGGAAGAGACCCAGTACTTC
CDR3: CASRRIDREETQYF
V: TRBV6-5
D: TRBD1
size: NA
J: TRBJ2-5

DNA: TGTGCCAGCAGCCTCTGGACTAGCGGGGCTTGGGATGAGCAGTTCTTC
CDR3: CASSLWTSGAWDEQFF
V: TRBV11-2
D: TRBD2
size: NA
J: TRBJ2-1

DNA: TGTGCCAGCAGCGTAGGAGGCAGGGACACCGGGGAGCTGTTTTTT
CDR3: CASSVGGRDTGELFF
V: TRBV9
D: NA
size: NA
J: TRBJ2-2

DNA: TGCGCCAGCAGCTTAGTTGTGGAGGCGGGCTATGGCTACACCTTC
CDR3: CASSLVVEAGYGYTF
V: TRBV7-2
D: NA
size: NA
J: TRBJ1-2

DNA: TGTGCCAGCAGATTTTCCCGGGACTCCTACAATGAGCAGTTCTTC
CDR3: CASRFSRDSYNEQFF
V: TRBV7-3
D: NA
size: NA
J: TRBJ2-1

DNA: TGTGCCAGCAGTCGGAGCGGGACAGGGGTAGGAAACACCATATATTTT
CDR3: CASSRSGTGVGNTIYF
V: TRBV7-2
D: TRBD1
size: NA
J: TRBJ1-3

DNA: TGTGCCAGCAGCTCGACAGGGGGCAAAGCTAATGAAAAACTGTTTTTT
CDR3: CASSSTGGKANEKLFF
V: TRBV7-9
D: TRBD1
size: NA
J: TRBJ1-4

DNA: TGTGCCAGCAGTGTTGGTGGATCGGGGATTTCCACTGAAGCTTTCTTT
CDR3: CASSVGGSGISTEAFF
V: TRBV2
D: NA
size: NA
J: TRBJ1-1

DNA: TGTGCCAGCAGTGAGGGAGTCAGGAAGAAGACCCAGTACTTC
CDR3: CASSEGVRKKTQYF
V: TRBV2
D: NA
size: few
J: TRBJ2-5

DNA: TGTGCCAGCAGTCGGGACTCCTCAGATACGCAGTATTTT
CDR3: CASSRDSSDTQYF
V: TRBV6-5
D: NA
size: NA
J: TRBJ2-3

DNA: TGCGCCAGCAGCGAGGGACAGAAAAATGAAAAACTGTTTTTT
CDR3: CASSEGQKNEKLFF
V: TRBV5-1
D: TRBD1
size: NA
J: TRBJ1-4

DNA: TGTGCCAGCAGCTTAGACTCCGAGCAGTACTTC
CDR3: CASSLDSEQYF
V: TRBV11-2
D: NA
size: NA
J: TRBJ2-7

DNA: TGCAGTGCCCCTGACTACGAGACCCAGTACTTC
CDR3: CSAPDYETQYF
V: TRBV20-1
D: NA
size: NA
J: TRBJ2-5

DNA: TGTTCCAGCAGCTTCGAAGGAGATGGCTACACCTTC
CDR3: CSSSFEGDGYTF
V: TRBV7-9
D: NA
size: NA
J: TRBJ1-2

DNA: TGTGCCAGCAGCACGGGACTAGCGGGGGGAATAGAGCAGTACTTC
CDR3: CASSTGLAGGIEQYF
V: TRBV9
D: TRBD2
size: NA
J: TRBJ2-7

DNA: TGTGCCAGCAGCTTAGCGGAGGGAAGCGGCTACACCTTC
CDR3: CASSLAEGSGYTF
V: TRBV7-9
D: NA
size: NA
J: TRBJ1-2

DNA: TGTGCCAGCAGTGAACACTTGACAGGGGCTACCGGGGAGCTGTTTTTT
CDR3: CASSEHLTGATGELFF
V: TRBV6-1
D: TRBD1
size: NA
J: TRBJ2-2

DNA: TGTGCCAGCTCACTCGGACAGGGTTTAGAGACCCAGTACTTC
CDR3: CASSLGQGLETQYF
V: TRBV18
D: TRBD1
size: NA
J: TRBJ2-5

DNA: TGTGCCAGCAGCTTAGGGACAGCAAACACCGGGGAGCTGTTTTTT
CDR3: CASSLGTANTGELFF
V: TRBV11-2
D: NA
size: NA
J: TRBJ2-2

DNA: TGTGCCATCAATCCGGGACAGGGACGGGACACTGAAGCTTTCTTT
CDR3: CAINPGQGRDTEAFF
V: TRBV10-3
D: TRBD1
size: NA
J: TRBJ1-1

DNA: TGCGCCAGCAGCTCCGGGACAGGGGAACAGCCCCAGCATTTT
CDR3: CASSSGTGEQPQHF
V: TRBV5-1
D: TRBD1
size: once
J: TRBJ1-5

DNA: TGTGCCAGCAGTGAACGGGGGGGGAACACTGAAGCTTTCTTT
CDR3: CASSERGGNTEAFF
V: TRBV6-1
D: NA
size: few
J: TRBJ1-1

DNA: TGTGCCAGCTCACGGACAGGGGGAAGGGATCAGCCCCAGCATTTT
CDR3: CASSRTGGRDQPQHF
V: TRBV18
D: TRBD1
size: NA
J: TRBJ1-5

DNA: TGTGCCAGCAGCTTACCCGCAGCGATGAACACTGAAGCTTTCTTT
CDR3: CASSLPAAMNTEAFF
V: TRBV7-9
D: NA
size: once
J: TRBJ1-1

DNA: TGTGCCAGCAGTCCCCCGAGACAGGGGAACACTGAAGCTTTCTTT
CDR3: CASSPPRQGNTEAFF
V: TRBV6-6
D: TRBD1
size: NA
J: TRBJ1-1